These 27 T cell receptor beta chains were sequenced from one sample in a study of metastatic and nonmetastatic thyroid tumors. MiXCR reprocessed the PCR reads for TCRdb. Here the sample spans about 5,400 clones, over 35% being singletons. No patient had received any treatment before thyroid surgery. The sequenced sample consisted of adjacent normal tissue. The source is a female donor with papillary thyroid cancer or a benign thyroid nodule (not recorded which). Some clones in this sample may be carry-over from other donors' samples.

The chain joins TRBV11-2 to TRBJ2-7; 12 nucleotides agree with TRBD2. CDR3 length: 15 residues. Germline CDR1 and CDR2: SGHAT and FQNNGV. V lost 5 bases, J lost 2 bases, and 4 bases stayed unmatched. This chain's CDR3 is CASSLLAGGTYEQYF. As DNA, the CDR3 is TGTGCCAGCAGCCTGCTAGCGGGAGGGACCTACGAGCAGTACTTC.

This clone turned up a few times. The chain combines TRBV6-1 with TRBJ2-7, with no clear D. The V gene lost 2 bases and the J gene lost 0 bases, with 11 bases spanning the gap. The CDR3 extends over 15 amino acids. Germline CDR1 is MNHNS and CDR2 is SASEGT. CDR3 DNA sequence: TGTGCCAGCAGTGAATGGCAGGAGAGCTCCTACGAGCAGTACTTC. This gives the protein CASSEWQESSYEQYF.

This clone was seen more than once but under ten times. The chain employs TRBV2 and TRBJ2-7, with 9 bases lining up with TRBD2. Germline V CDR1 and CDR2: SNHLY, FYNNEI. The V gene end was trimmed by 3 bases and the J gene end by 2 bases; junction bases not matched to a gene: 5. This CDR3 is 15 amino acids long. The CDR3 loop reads CASSDLLAGTYEQYF. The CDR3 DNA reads TGTGCCAGCAGTGATTTACTAGCGGGCACCTACGAGCAGTACTTC.

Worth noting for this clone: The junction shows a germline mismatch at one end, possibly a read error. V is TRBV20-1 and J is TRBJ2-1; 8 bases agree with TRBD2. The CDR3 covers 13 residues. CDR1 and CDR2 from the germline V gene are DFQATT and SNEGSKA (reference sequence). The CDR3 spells CSANLAGGDDQFF. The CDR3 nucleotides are TGCAGTGCTAACCTAGCGGGCGGAGATGATCAGTTCTTC.

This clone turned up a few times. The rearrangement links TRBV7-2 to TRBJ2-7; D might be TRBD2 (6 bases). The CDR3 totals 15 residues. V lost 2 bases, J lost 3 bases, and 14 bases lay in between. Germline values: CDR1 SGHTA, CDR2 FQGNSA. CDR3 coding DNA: TGTGCCAGCAGCTTACATGGGGGGATCTTCTACGAGCAGTACTTC. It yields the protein CASSLHGGIFYEQYF.

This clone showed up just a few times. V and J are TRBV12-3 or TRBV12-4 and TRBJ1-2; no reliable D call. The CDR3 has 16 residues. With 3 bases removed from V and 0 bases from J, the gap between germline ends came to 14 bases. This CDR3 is CASSFSGGITNYGYTF. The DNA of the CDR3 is TGTGCCAGCAGTTTCTCAGGCGGGATTACTAACTATGGCTACACCTTC.

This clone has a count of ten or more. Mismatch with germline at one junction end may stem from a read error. Here the CDR3 reads CARSQTSGGAGGNEQFF. CDR3 nucleotide sequence: TGCGCCCGCAGCCAGACTAGCGGGGGGGCGGGGGGCAATGAGCAGTTCTTC. The chain joins TRBV4-1 to TRBJ2-1; TRBD2 matches at 14 bases. The CDR3 consists of 17 residues. In germline, CDR1 is MGHRA, CDR2 YSYEKL.

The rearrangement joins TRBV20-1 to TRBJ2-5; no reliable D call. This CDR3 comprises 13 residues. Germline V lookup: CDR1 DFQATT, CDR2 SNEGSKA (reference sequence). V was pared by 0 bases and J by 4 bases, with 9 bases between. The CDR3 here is CSAREPARETQYF. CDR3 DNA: TGCAGTGCTAGAGAGCCCGCCAGAGAGACCCAGTACTTC.

The CDR3 loop is CASSYSREVNQPQHF. Here the CDR3 DNA reads TGTGCCAGCAGTTACAGCAGGGAAGTCAATCAGCCCCAGCATTTT. The chain has TRBV6-2 or TRBV6-3 and TRBJ1-5; D perhaps matches TRBD1 (5 bases). CDR1 is MNHEY, CDR2 SVGEGT, per germline. The CDR3 contains 15 residues. Trimming took 2 bases from V and 3 from J, leaving 11 bases between them.

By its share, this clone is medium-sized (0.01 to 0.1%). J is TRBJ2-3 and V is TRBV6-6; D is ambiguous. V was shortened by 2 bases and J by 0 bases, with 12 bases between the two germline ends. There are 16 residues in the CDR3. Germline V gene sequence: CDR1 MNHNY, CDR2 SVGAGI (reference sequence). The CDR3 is CASSYDFSSSTDTQYF. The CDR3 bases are TGTGCCAGCAGTTACGACTTTTCCTCTAGCACAGATACGCAGTATTTT.

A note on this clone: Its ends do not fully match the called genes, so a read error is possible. In nucleotides, the CDR3 is TGTGCCAGAAAGTCTAGCGGGAGTGACGAGCATTACTTC. This codes for CARKSSGSDEHYF. The V call is TRBV6-2 or TRBV6-3, the J call TRBJ2-7; 10 positions agree with TRBD2. The CDR3 totals 13 residues. The germline gives CDR1 MNHEY, CDR2 SVGEGT.

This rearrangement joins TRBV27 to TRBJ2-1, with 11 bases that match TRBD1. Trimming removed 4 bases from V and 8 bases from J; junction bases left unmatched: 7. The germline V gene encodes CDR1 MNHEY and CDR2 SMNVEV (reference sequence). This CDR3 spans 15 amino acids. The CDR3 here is CASSYSGTGGYEQFF. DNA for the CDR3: TGTGCCAGCAGTTACTCCGGGACAGGGGGGTATGAGCAGTTCTTC.

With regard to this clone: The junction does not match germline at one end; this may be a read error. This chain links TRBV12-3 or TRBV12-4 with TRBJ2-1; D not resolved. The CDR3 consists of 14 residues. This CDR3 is CAISSVTRYNEPLF. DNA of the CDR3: TGTGCCATCAGTTCCGTCACTCGTTACAATGAGCCGTTGTTC.

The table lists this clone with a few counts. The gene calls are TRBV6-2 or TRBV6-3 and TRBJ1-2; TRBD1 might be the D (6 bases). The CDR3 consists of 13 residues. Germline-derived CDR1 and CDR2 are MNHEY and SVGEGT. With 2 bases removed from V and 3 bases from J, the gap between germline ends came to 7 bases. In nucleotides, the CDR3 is TGTGCCAGCAGTTACCCAGGGGACTATGGCTACACCTTC. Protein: CASSYPGDYGYTF.

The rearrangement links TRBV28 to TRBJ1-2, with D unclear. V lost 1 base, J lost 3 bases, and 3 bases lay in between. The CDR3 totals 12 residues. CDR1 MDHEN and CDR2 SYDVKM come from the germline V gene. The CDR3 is CASSLSDYGYTF. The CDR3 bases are TGTGCCAGCAGTTTATCCGACTATGGCTACACCTTC.

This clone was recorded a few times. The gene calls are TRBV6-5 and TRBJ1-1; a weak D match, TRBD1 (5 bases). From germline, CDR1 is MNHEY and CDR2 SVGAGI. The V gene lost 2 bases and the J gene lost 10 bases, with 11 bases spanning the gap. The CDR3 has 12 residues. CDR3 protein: CASSYGDGAAFF. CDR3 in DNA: TGTGCCAGCAGTTACGGGGATGGGGCAGCTTTCTTT.

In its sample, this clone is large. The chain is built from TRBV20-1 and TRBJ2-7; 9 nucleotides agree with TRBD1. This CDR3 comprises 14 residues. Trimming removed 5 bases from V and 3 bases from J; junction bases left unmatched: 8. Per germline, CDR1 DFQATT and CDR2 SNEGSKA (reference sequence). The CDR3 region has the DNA TGCAGTGCTCGCCGGGACAGGGCCTTCTACGAGCAGTACTTC. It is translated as CSARRDRAFYEQYF.

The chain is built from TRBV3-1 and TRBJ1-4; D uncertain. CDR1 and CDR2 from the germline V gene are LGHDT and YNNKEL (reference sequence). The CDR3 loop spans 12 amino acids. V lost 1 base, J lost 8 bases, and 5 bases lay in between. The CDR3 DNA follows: TGTGCCAGCAGCCAAGCTTGGGAAAAACTGTTTTTT. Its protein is CASSQAWEKLFF.

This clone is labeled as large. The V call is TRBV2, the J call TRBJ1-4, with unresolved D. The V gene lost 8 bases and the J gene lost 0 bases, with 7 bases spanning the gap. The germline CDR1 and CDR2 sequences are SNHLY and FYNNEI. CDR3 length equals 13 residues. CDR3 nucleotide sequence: TGTGCCAGCTCGTCTACAACTAATGAAAAACTGTTTTTT. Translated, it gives CASSSTTNEKLFF. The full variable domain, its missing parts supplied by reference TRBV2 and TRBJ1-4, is EPEVTQTPSHQVTQMGQEVILRCVPISNHLYFYWYRQILGQKVEFLVSFYNNEISEKSEIFDDQFSVERPDGSNFTLKIRSTKLEDSAMYFCASSSTTNEKLFFGSGTQLSVL.

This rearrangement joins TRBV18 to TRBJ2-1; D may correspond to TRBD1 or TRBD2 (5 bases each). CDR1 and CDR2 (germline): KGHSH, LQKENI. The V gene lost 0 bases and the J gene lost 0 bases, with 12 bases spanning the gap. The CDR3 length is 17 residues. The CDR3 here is CASSPPGTGSSYNEQFF. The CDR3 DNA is TGTGCCAGCTCACCACCGGGGACGGGAAGCTCCTACAATGAGCAGTTCTTC.

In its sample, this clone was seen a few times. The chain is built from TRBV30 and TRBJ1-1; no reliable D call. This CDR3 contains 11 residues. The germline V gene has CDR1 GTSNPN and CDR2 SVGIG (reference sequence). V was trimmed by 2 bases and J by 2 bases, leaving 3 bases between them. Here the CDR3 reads CAWSHNTEAFF. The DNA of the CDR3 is TGTGCCTGGAGTCATAACACTGAAGCTTTCTTT.

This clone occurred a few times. As DNA, the CDR3 is TGTGCCTACCCGACAGGGGTGATTGGCGAGCAGTACTTC. Translated, it gives CAYPTGVIGEQYF. The chain uses TRBV30 and TRBJ2-7; the match to TRBD1 covers 8 bases. V was pared by 7 bases and J by 6 bases, with 11 bases of the junction left unmatched. The CDR3 covers 13 residues. Germline CDR1 GTSNPN, CDR2 SVGIG (reference sequence).

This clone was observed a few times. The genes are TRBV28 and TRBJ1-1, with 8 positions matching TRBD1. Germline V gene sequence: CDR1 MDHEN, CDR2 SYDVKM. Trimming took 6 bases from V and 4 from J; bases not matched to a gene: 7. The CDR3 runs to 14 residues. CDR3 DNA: TGTGCCAGCAGCCCGGACAGGGTTGGCACTGAAGCTTTCTTT. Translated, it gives CASSPDRVGTEAFF.

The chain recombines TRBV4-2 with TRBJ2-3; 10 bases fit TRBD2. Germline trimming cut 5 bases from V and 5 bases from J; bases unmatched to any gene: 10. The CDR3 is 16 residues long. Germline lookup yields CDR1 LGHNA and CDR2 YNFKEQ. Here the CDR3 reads CASSTPSGSRLDTQYF. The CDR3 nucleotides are TGTGCCAGCAGCACACCTAGCGGGAGTCGGTTAGATACGCAGTATTTT.

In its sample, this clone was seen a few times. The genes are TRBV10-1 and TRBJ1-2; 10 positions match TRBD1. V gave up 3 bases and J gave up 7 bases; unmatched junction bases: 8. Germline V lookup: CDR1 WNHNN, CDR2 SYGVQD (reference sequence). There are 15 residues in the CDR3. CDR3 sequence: CASSEPPGQGCGYTF. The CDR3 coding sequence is TGCGCCAGCAGTGAACCCCCGGGACAGGGGTGTGGCTACACCTTC.

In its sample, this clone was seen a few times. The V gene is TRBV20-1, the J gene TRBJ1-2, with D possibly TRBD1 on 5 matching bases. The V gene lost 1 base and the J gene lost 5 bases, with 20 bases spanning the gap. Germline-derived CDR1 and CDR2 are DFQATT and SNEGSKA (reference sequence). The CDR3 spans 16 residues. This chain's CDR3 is CSARGDLVGAIYGYTF. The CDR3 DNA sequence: TGCAGTGCTAGAGGGGACCTCGTTGGGGCTATATATGGCTACACCTTC.

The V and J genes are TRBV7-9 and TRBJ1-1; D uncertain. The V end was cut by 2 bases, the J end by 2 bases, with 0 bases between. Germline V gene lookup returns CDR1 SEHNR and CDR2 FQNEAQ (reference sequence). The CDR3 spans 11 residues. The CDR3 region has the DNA TGTGCCAGCAGCTTAAACACTGAAGCTTTCTTT. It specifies CASSLNTEAFF.